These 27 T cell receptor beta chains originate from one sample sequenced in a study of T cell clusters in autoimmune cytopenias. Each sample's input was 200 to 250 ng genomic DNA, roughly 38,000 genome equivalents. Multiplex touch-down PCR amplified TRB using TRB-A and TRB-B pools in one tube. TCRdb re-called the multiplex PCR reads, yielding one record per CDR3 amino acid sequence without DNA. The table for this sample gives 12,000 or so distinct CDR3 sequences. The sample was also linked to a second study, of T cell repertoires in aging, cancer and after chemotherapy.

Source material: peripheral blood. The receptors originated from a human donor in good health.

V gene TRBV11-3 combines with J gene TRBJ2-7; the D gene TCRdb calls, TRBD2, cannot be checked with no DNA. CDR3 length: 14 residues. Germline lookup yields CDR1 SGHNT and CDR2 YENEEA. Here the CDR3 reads CASSLGVGVGEQYF.

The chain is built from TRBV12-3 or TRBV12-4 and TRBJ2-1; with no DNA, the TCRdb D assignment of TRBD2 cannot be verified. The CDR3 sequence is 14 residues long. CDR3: CASTRTSGYNEQFF.

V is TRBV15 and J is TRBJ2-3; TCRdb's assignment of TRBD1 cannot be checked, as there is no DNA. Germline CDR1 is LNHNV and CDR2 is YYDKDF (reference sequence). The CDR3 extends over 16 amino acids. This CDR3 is CATSRLRGKSTDTQYF.

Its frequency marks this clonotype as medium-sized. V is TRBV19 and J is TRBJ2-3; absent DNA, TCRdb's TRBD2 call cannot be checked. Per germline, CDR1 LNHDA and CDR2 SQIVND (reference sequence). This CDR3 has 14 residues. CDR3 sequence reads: CASAGLADSDTQYF.

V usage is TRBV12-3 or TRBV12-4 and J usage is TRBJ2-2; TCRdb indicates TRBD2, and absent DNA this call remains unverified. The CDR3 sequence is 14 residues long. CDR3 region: CASSSGGSTGELFF.

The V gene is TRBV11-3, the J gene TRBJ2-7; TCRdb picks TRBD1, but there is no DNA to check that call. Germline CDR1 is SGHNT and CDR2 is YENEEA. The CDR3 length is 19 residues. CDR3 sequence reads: CASSFVRARTGRRTYEQYF.

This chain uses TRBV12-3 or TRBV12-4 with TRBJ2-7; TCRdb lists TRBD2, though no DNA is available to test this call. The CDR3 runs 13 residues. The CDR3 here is CASSRDLANEQYF.

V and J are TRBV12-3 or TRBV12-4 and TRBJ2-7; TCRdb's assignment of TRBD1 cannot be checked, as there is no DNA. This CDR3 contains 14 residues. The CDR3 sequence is CASSPGQGSTEQYF.

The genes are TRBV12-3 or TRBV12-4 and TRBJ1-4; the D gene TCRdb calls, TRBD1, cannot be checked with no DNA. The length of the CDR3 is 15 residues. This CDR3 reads CASSKVNGPGEKLFF.

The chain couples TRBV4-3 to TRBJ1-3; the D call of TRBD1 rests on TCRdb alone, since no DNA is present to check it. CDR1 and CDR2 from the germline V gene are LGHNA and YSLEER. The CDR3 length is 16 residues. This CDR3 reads CASSQEGTGSGNTIYF.

The CDR3 loop is CASSLEGGQPQHF. The genes are TRBV11-3 and TRBJ1-5; TCRdb's assignment of TRBD1 cannot be checked, as there is no DNA. From germline, CDR1 is SGHNT and CDR2 YENEEA. This CDR3 spans 13 amino acids.

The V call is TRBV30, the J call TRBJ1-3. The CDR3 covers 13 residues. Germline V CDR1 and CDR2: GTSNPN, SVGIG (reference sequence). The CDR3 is CAWSVGDGNTIYF.

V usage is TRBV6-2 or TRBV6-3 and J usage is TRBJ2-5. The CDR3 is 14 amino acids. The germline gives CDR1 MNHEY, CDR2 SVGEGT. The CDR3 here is CASSFLGPRETQYF.

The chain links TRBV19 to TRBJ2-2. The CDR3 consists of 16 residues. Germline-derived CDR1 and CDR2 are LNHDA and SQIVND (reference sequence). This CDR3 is CASSIGNQRWTGELFF.

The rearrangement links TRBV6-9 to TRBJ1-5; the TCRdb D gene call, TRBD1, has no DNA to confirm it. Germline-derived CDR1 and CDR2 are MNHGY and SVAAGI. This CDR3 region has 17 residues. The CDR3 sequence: CASSRALDRDSNQPQHF.

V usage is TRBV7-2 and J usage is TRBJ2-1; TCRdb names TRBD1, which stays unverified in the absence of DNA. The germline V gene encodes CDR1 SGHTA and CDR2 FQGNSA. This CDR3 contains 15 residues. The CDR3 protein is CASSLFPGGRDEQFF.

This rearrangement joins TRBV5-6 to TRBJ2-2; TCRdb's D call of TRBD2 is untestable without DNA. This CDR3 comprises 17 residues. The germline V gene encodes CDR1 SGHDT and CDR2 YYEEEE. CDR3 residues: CASSPGTSGTNTGELFF.

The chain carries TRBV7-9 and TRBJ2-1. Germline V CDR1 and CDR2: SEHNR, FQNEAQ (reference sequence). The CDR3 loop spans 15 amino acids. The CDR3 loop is CASSLDTNSYNEQFF.

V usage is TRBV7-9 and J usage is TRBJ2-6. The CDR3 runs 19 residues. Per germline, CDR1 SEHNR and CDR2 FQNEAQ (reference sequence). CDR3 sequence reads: CASSTNNLGQISGANVLTF.

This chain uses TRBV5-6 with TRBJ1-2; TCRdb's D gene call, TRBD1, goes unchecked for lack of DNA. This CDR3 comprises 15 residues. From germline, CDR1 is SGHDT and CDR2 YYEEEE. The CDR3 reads CASSLDQGVGYGYTF.

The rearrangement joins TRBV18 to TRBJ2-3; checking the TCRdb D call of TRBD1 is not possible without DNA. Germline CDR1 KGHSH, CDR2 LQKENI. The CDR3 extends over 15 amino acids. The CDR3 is CASSPNQGTSATQYF.

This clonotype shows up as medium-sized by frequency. The CDR3 region is CASSARRDSETQYF. This sequence joins TRBV6-1 and TRBJ2-5. The CDR3 runs 14 residues. Germline V lookup: CDR1 MNHNS, CDR2 SASEGT.

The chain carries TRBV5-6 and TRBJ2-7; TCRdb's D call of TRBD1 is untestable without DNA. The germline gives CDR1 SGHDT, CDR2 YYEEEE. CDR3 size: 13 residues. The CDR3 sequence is CASGQGPTYEQYF.

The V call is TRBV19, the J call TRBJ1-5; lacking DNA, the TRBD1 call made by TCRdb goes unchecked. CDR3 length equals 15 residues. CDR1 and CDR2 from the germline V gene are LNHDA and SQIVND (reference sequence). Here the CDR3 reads CASSGSTGFGQPQHF.

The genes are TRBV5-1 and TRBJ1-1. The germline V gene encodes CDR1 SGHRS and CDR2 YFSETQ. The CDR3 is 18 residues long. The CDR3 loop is CASSLFKRRSPGNTEAFF.

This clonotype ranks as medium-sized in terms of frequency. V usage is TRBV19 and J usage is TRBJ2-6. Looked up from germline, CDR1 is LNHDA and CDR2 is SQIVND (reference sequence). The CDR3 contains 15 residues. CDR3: CASSILGSGANVLTF.

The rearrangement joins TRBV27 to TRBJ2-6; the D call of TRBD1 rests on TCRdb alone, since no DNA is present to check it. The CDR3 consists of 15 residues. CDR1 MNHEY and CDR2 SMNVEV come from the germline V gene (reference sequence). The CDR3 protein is CASSPTPRVSNVLTF.